This T cell receptor beta chain was obtained from a study of lymphopenia after photon versus proton radiotherapy. TCRdb's table, derived via immunoSEQ multiplex PCR, lists solely in-frame clones and lacks some. The sample includes 150,000 or so clones, around nine tenths of them seen just once. Per the germline V gene, CDR1 is MNHNS and CDR2 is SASEGT. V was clipped by 2 bases and J by 6 bases, with 13 bases between them. The CDR3 is made up of 15 amino acids. Whole-study findings and limits: Only patients who died were analyzed for survival; proton advantage is unproven. Proton therapy kept repertoires fairly stable, unlike photons, which gained effector/memory cells.

Of note for this clone: Its matching antigen is unknown.

The genes are TRBV6-1 and TRBJ1-4; TRBD1 might be the D (6 bases). The source of this sequence is a man between 45 and 60 years old with gastric cancer. The sequenced sample was peripheral blood, obtained from a patient treated with photon-based radiotherapy. The CDR3 protein is CASSELTGRDEKLFF. The CDR3 DNA reads as TGTGCCAGCAGTGAACTAACAGGGAGGGATGAAAAACTGTTTTTT.